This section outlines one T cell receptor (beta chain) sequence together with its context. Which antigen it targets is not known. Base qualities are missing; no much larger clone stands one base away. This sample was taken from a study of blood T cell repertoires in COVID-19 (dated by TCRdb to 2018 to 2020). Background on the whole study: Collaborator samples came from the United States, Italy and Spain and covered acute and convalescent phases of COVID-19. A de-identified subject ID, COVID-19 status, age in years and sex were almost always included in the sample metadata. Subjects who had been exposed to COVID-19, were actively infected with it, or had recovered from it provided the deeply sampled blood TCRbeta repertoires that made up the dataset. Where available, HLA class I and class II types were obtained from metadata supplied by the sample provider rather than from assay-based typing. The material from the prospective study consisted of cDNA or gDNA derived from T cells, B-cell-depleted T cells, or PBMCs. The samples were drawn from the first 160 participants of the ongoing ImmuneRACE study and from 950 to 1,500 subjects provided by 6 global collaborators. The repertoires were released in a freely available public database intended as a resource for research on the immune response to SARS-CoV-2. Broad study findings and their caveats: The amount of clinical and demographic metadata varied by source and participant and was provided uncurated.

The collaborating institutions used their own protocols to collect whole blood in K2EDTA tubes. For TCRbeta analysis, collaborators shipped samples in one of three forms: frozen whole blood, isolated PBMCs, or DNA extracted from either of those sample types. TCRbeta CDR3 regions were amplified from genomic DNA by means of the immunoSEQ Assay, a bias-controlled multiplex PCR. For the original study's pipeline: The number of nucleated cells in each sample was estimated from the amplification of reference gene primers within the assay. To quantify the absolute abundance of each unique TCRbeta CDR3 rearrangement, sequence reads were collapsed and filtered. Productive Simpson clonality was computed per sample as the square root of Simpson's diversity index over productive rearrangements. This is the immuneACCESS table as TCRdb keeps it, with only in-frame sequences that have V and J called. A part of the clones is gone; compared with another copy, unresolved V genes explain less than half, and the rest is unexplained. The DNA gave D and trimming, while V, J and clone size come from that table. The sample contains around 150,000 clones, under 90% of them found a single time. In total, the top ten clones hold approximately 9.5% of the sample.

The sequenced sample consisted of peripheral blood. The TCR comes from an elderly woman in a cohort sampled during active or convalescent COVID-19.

The CDR3 protein sequence reads: CASSRSGGVSGANVLTF. The DNA is as follows: TGTGCCAGTAGTCGCAGCGGGGGGGTCTCCGGGGCCAACGTCCTGACTTTC. Here the chain combines TRBV19 and TRBJ2-6, with 10 central nucleotides matching TRBD2. As encoded in the germline V gene (reference sequence), CDR1 is LNHDA while CDR2 is SQIVND. Relative to germline, V is missing 5 bases and J is missing 4 bases, with 8 bases of the junction outside any gene match. The CDR3 spans 17 residues, from the cysteine through the phenylalanine. The entry retains the CDR3 DNA only, 51 bases that are in frame from base 1.